This T cell receptor beta chain was identified in a study of radiation and T cells in renal cell carcinoma. The study, taken as a whole, reports: In blood, top tumor clones expanded by 2 weeks, shrinking by 4. Without pretreatment biopsies, baseline tumor clonotype presence was undetermined.

The time point: blood 4 weeks post-SBRT, at nephrectomy. Treatment given: 15 Gy SBRT to primary tumor, nephrectomy 4 weeks later. To note about this clone: The target antigen is unknown.

Sequenced by immunoSEQ multiplex PCR; TCRdb stores in-frame clones only, minus some. This table holds around 77,000 clones, around 78% found once. The J segment lost 5 bases and the V segment lost 1 base, leaving 10 bases of the junction unmatched. This CDR3 is built from 16 residues. Germline V gene sequence: CDR1 SGHVS, CDR2 FNYEAQ. The V and J genes are TRBV7-6 and TRBJ1-2, with 7 bases matching TRBD1. This receptor was identified in a woman aged 60-70 years with renal cell carcinoma. Sequenced material: blood, taken from a patient whose treatment included radiotherapy and nephrectomy. CDR3 in amino acids: CASSLGVDRDGYGYTF. DNA of the CDR3: TGTGCCAGCAGCTTAGGAGTAGACAGGGATGGATATGGCTACACCTTC.